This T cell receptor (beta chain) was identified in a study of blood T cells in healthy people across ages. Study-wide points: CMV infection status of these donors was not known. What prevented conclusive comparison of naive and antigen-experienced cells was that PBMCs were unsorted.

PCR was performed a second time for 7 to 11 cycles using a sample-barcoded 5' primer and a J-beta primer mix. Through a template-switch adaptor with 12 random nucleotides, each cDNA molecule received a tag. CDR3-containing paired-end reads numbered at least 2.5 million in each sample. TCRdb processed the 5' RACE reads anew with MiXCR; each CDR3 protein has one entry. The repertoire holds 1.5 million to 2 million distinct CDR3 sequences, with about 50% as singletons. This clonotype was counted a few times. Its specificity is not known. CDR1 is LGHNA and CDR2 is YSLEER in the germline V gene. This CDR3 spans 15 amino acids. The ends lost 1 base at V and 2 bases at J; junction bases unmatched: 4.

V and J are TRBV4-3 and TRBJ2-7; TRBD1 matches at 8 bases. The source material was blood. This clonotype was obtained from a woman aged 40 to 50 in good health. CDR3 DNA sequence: TGCGCCAGCAGCCAAGGACAGGGGCTACCCTACGAGCAGTACTTC. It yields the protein CASSQGQGLPYEQYF.